Detailed here is one TCR beta chain. This specimen belongs to a study of PD-L1 blockade in urothelial cancer. Measured with immunoSEQ multiplex PCR; TCRdb has only the in-frame clones, and not every one. Among fewer than 65,000 clones listed, around 80% were seen once. Regarding time point: pretreatment peripheral blood. This receptor was obtained from a man between 70 and 80 years old with urothelial cancer. Sequencing used PBMCs, obtained around atezolizumab (anti-PD-L1) treatment.

The CDR3: CASSQIAGGLYNEQFF. The CDR3 DNA sequence: TGTGCCAGCAGCCAAATAGCGGGAGGACTCTACAATGAGCAGTTCTTC. The chain carries TRBV14 and TRBJ2-1; TRBD2 matches at 10 bases. V shed 2 bases, J shed 3 bases, and the junction held 4 bases outside the gene matches. Germline loops: CDR1 SGHDN, CDR2 FVKESK. The CDR3 totals 16 residues.